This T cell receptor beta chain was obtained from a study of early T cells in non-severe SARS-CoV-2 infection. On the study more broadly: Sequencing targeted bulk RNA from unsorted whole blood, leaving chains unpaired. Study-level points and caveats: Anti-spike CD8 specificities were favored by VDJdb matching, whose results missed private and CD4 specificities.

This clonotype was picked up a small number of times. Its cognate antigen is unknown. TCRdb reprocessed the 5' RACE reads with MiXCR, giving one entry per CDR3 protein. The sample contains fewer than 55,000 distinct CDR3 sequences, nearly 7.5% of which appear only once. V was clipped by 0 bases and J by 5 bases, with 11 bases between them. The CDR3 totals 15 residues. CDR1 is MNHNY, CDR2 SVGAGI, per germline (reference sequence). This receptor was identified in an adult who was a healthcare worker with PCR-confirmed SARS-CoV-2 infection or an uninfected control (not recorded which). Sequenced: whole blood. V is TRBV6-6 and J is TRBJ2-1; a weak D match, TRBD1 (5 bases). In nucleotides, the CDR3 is TGTGCCAGCAGTTACTCAGGGGCGCCTCACAATGAGCAGTTCTTC. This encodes CASSYSGAPHNEQFF.